These T cell receptor beta chains were read from a single sample in a study of blood T cells in healthy people across ages. From the 5' RACE reads, TCRdb called clonotypes with MiXCR, one entry per CDR3 protein. There are under 750,000 distinct CDR3 sequences in the sample; under 55% occur only once, and approximately 23% lies in the top ten. The specimen sequenced was blood. The receptors here all came from a man older than 75 in good health. CDR3s include the opening cysteine and the closing phenylalanine or tryptophan. D genes are given only for firm matches. Expanded clones get a size class; other rows say once, few or many, or leave the size out.

CDR3 protein: CASSLTYTDTQYF
CDR3 DNA: TGTGCCAGCAGCTTAACCTACACAGATACGCAGTATTTT
J gene: TRBJ2-3
clone size: -
V gene: TRBV7-2
D gene: -

CDR3 protein: CASSYSDRYNEQFF
CDR3 DNA: TGTGCCAGCAGTTACTCGGACAGATACAATGAGCAGTTCTTC
J gene: TRBJ2-1
clone size: -
V gene: TRBV6-5
D gene: -

CDR3 protein: CASSPTAGTDTQYF
CDR3 DNA: TGCGCCAGCAGCCCGACAGCCGGCACAGATACGCAGTATTTT
J gene: TRBJ2-3
clone size: few
V gene: TRBV5-1
D gene: -

CDR3 protein: CASSPLLGGVRYEQYF
CDR3 DNA: TGTGCCAGCAGTCCTCTCCTGGGGGGGGTGCGCTACGAGCAGTACTTC
J gene: TRBJ2-7
clone size: -
V gene: TRBV28
D gene: TRBD2

CDR3 protein: CASSYSKGQWKYEQYF
CDR3 DNA: TGTGCCAGCAGTTACTCGAAGGGACAGTGGAAGTACGAGCAGTACTTC
J gene: TRBJ2-7
clone size: many
V gene: TRBV6-5
D gene: TRBD1

CDR3 protein: CSARDQDGSPLHF
CDR3 DNA: TGCAGTGCTAGAGACCAGGACGGCTCACCCCTCCACTTT
J gene: TRBJ1-6
clone size: -
V gene: TRBV20-1
D gene: -

CDR3 protein: CASNRGVQNYGYTF
CDR3 DNA: TGTGCCAGCAACCGGGGGGTTCAGAACTATGGCTACACCTTC
J gene: TRBJ1-2
clone size: many
V gene: TRBV6-6
D gene: -

CDR3 protein: CASSSPGPSGKNEQFF
CDR3 DNA: TGTGCCAGCAGCTCCCCGGGTCCTAGCGGAAAGAATGAGCAGTTCTTC
J gene: TRBJ2-1
clone size: -
V gene: TRBV6-2/TRBV6-3
D gene: TRBD2

CDR3 protein: CSVVPGTGVSETQYF
CDR3 DNA: TGCAGCGTTGTCCCCGGGACAGGGGTTTCAGAGACCCAGTACTTC
J gene: TRBJ2-5
clone size: few
V gene: TRBV29-1
D gene: TRBD1

CDR3 protein: CASRRQGVTAEGYTF
CDR3 DNA: TGTGCCAGCAGAAGACAGGGGGTTACAGCGGAAGGCTACACCTTC
J gene: TRBJ1-2
clone size: -
V gene: TRBV6-5
D gene: TRBD1

CDR3 protein: CASSPWDRGREEQYF
CDR3 DNA: TGTGCCAGCAGTCCGTGGGACAGGGGGCGAGAGGAGCAGTACTTC
J gene: TRBJ2-7
clone size: many
V gene: TRBV6-6
D gene: TRBD1

CDR3 protein: CSVDAGADTQYF
CDR3 DNA: TGCAGCGTTGATGCAGGGGCAGATACGCAGTATTTT
J gene: TRBJ2-3
clone size: many
V gene: TRBV29-1
D gene: -

CDR3 protein: CASSNTRGSGIKPYEQYF
CDR3 DNA: TGTGCCAGCAGCAATACCCGGGGTAGCGGGATAAAACCCTACGAGCAGTACTTC
J gene: TRBJ2-7
clone size: few
V gene: TRBV7-2
D gene: TRBD2

CDR3 protein: CAINNQPQHF
CDR3 DNA: TGCGCCATCAACAATCAGCCCCAGCATTTT
J gene: TRBJ1-5
clone size: -
V gene: TRBV5-1
D gene: -